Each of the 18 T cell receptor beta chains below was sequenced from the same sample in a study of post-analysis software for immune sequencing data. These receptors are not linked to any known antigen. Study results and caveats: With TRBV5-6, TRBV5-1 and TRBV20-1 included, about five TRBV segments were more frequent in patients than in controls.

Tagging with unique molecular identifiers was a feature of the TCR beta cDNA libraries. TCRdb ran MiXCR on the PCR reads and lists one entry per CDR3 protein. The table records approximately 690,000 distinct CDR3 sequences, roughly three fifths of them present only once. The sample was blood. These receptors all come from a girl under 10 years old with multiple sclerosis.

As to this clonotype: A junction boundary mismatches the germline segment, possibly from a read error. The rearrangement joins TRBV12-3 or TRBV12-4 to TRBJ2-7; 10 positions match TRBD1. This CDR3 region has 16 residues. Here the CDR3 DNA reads TGTGCCAGCAGCCGATGGACAGGGGGGCGAGGGGACGAGAAGTACTTC. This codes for CASSRWTGGRGDEKYF.

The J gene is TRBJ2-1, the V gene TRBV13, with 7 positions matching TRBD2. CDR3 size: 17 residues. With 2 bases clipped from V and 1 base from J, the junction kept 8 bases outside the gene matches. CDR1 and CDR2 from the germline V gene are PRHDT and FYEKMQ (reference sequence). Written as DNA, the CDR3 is TGTGCCAGCAGCTTATTCCTAGCGGCGCTTTCCTACAATGAGCAGTTCTTC. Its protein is CASSLFLAALSYNEQFF.

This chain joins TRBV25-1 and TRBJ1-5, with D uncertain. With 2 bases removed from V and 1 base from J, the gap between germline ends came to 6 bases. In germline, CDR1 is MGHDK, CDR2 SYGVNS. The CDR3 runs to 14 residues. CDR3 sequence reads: CASSEGVSNQPQHF. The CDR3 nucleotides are TGTGCCAGCAGTGAAGGTGTAAGCAATCAGCCCCAGCATTTT.

CDR3 coding DNA: TGTGCCACTACGTCAGGGGACTATGGCTACACCTTC. Translated: CATTSGDYGYTF. The rearrangement links TRBV12-3 or TRBV12-4 to TRBJ1-2, with a weak D call TRBD1 (6 bases). The CDR3 has 12 amino acids. V lost 10 bases and J lost 3, with 12 bases in between.

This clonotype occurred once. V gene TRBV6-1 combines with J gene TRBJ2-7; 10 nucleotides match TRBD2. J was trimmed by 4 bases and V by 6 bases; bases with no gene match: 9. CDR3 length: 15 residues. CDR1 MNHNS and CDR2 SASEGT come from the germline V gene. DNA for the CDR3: TGTGCCAGCAGACAGGAGCGGGAGGGCACGTACGAGCAGTACTTC. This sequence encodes CASRQEREGTYEQYF.

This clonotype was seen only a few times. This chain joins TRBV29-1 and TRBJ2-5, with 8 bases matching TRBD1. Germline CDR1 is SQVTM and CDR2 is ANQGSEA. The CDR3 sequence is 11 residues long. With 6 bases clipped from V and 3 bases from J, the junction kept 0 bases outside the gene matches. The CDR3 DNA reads TGCAGCGTGGACAGGGAAGAGACCCAGTACTTC. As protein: CSVDREETQYF.

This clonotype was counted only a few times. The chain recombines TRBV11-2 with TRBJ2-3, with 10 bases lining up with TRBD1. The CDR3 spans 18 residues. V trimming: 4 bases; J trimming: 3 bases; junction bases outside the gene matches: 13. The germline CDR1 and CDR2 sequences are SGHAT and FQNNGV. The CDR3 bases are TGTGCCAGCAGCTCCCGCCCCCCGGGGACAGGGGTTACAGATACGCAGTATTTT. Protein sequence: CASSSRPPGTGVTDTQYF.

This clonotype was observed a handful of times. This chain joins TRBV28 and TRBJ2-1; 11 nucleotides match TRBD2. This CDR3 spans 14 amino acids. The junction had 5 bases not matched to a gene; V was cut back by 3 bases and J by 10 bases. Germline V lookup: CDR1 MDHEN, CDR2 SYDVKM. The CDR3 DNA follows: TGTGCCAGCAGTTTGACTAGCGGGGTCGGGGAGCAGTTCTTC. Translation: CASSLTSGVGEQFF.

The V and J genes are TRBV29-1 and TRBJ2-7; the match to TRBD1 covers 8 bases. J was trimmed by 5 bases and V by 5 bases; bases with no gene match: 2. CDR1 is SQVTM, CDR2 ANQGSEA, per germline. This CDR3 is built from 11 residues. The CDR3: CSVQTGDEQYF. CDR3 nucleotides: TGCAGCGTTCAGACAGGGGACGAGCAGTACTTC.

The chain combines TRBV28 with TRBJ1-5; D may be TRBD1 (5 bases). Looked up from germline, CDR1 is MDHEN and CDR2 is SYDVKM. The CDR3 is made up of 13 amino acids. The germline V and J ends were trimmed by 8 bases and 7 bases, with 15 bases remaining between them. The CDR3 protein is CASSDGGGQPQHF. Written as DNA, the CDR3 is TGTGCCAGCTCGGACGGGGGAGGACAGCCCCAGCATTTT.

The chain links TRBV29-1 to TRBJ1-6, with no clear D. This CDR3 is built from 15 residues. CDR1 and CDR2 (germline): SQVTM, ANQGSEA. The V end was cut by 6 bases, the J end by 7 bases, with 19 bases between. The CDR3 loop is CSVAAGGGGNSPLHF. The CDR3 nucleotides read TGCAGCGTCGCGGCTGGAGGAGGAGGAAATTCACCCCTCCACTTT.

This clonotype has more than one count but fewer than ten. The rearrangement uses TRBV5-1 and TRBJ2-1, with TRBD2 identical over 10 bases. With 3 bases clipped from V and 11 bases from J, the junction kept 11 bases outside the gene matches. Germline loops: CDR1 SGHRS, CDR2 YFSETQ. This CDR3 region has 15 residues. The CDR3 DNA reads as TGCGCCAGCAGCTCCCTAGCGGGAGCGGACTACCAGCAGTTCTTC. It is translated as CASSSLAGADYQQFF. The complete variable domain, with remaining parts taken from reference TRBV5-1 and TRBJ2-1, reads KAGVTQTPRYLIKTRGQQVTLSCSPISGHRSVSWYQQTPGQGLQFLFEYFSETQRNKGNFPGRFSGRQFSNSRSEMNVSTLELGDSALYLCASSSLAGADYQQFFGPGTRLTVL.

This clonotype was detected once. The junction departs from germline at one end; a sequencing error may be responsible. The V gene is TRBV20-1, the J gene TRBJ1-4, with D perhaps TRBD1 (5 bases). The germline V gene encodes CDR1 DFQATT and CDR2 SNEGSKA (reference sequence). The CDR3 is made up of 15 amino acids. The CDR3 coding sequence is TGCAGTGCTGATCCCGGGACGGTCGATAATGAAAAACGGTTTTTT. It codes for CSADPGTVDNEKRFF.

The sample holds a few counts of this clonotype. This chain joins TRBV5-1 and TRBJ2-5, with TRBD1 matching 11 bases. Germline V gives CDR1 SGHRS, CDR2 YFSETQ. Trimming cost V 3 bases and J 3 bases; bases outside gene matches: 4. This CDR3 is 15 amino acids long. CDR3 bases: TGCGCCAGCAGCTCCGGACAGGGGGCGAAAGAGACCCAGTACTTC. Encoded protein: CASSSGQGAKETQYF. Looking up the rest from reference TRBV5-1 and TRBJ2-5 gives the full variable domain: KAGVTQTPRYLIKTRGQQVTLSCSPISGHRSVSWYQQTPGQGLQFLFEYFSETQRNKGNFPGRFSGRQFSNSRSEMNVSTLELGDSALYLCASSSGQGAKETQYFGPGTRLLVL.

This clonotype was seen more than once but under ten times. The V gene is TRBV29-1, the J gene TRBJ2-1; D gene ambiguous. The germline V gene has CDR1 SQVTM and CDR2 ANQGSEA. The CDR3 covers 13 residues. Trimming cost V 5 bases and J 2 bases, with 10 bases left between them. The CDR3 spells CSVSDGPYNEQFF. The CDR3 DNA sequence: TGCAGCGTTTCCGACGGTCCCTACAATGAGCAGTTCTTC.

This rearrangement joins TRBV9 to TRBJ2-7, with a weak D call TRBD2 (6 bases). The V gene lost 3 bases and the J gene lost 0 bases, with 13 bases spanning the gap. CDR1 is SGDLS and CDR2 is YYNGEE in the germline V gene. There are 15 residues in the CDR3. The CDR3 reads CASSAGPSASYEQYF. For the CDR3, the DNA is TGTGCCAGCAGCGCGGGACCTAGCGCCTCCTACGAGCAGTACTTC.

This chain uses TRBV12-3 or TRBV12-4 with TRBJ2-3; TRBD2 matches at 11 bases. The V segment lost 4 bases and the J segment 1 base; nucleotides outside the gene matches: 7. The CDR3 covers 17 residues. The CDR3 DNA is TGTGCCAGCAGTTCCCCTACGGGACTAGCGGGCACAGATACGCAGTATTTT. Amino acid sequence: CASSSPTGLAGTDTQYF.

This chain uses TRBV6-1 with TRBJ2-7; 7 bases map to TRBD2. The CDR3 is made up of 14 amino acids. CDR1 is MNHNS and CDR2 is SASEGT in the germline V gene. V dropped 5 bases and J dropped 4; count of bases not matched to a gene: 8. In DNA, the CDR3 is TGTGCCAGCAGTCGGGAACTAGCGACTTACGAGCAGTACTTC. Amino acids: CASSRELATYEQYF.